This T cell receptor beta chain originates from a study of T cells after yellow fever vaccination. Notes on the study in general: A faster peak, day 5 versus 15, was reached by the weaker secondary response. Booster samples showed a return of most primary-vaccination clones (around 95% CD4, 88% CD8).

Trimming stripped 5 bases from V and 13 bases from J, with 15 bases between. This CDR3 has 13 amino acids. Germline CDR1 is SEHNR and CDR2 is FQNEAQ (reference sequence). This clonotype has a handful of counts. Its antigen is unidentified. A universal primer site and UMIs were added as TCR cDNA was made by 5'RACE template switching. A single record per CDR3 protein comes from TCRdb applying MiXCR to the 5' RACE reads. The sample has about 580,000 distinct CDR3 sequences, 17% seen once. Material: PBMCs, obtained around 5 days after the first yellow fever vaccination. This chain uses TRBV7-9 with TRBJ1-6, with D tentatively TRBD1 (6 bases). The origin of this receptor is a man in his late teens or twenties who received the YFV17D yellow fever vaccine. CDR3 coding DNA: TGTGCCAGCAGCGCAGGGGAGCGTGTGCCCCTCCACTTT. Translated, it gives CASSAGERVPLHF.